The rows below give T cell receptor beta chains drawn from one sample of a study of T cell repertoires in aging, cancer and after chemotherapy. TCRdb passed the multiplex PCR reads through MiXCR, listing each CDR3 protein once. The data show 7,500 to 10,000 distinct CDR3 sequences, around 59% seen once. Sequencing input: blood. These receptors were obtained from a human donor with a solid tumor. CDR3s include the opening cysteine and the closing phenylalanine or tryptophan. Fields, in order: J gene, V gene, D gene, clone size, CDR3 DNA, CDR3 protein. The D gene is left open where the match is weak. Expanded clones get a size class; other rows say once, few or many, or leave the size out.

J gene: TRBJ1-2
V gene: TRBV5-1
D gene: NA
clone size: NA
CDR3 DNA: TGTGCCAGCAGCTTGGGGGGCACTAACTATGGCTACACCTTC
CDR3 protein: CASSLGGTNYGYTF

J gene: TRBJ2-7
V gene: TRBV24-1
D gene: NA
clone size: NA
CDR3 DNA: TGTGCCACCAGTGATCCCGGGCGTTACGAGCAGTACTTC
CDR3 protein: CATSDPGRYEQYF

J gene: TRBJ2-7
V gene: TRBV4-1
D gene: NA
clone size: NA
CDR3 DNA: TGCGCCAGCTCCGGCCCCCCTACCTACGAGCAGTACTTC
CDR3 protein: CASSGPPTYEQYF

J gene: TRBJ1-5
V gene: TRBV6-5
D gene: NA
clone size: NA
CDR3 DNA: TGTGCCAGCAGTTCCCAGGGCAATCAGCCCCAGCATTTT
CDR3 protein: CASSSQGNQPQHF

J gene: TRBJ1-2
V gene: TRBV27
D gene: TRBD1
clone size: NA
CDR3 DNA: TGTGCCAGCATGTGGTCCGGGACAGGATTACTTTCTAACTATGGCTACACCTTC
CDR3 protein: CASMWSGTGLLSNYGYTF

J gene: TRBJ1-3
V gene: TRBV7-9
D gene: NA
clone size: few
CDR3 DNA: TGTGCCAGCAGCTTAGACGAGGGAAACACCATATATTTT
CDR3 protein: CASSLDEGNTIYF

J gene: TRBJ2-7
V gene: TRBV19
D gene: NA
clone size: few
CDR3 DNA: TGTGCCAGTAGGGTAGAAGGGTCCGACGAGCAGTACTTC
CDR3 protein: CASRVEGSDEQYF

J gene: TRBJ1-1
V gene: TRBV30
D gene: NA
clone size: NA
CDR3 DNA: TGTGCCTGCATCAAGAACACTGAAGCTTTCTTT
CDR3 protein: CACIKNTEAFF

J gene: TRBJ1-2
V gene: TRBV7-2
D gene: NA
clone size: NA
CDR3 DNA: TGTGCCAGCAGTCTCGACAGGAGCTATGGCTACACCTTC
CDR3 protein: CASSLDRSYGYTF

J gene: TRBJ2-2
V gene: TRBV6-5
D gene: TRBD1
clone size: few
CDR3 DNA: TGTGCCAGCAGACGGGACAGGTACACCGGGGAGCTGTTTTTT
CDR3 protein: CASRRDRYTGELFF

J gene: TRBJ2-2
V gene: TRBV6-5
D gene: NA
clone size: once
CDR3 DNA: TGTGCCAGCAGCCCCGGACAAATGAACACCGGGGAGCTGTTTTTT
CDR3 protein: CASSPGQMNTGELFF

J gene: TRBJ2-7
V gene: TRBV7-9
D gene: NA
clone size: NA
CDR3 DNA: TGTGCCAGCAGCTTAGTGGGCAGCGAGCAGTACTTC
CDR3 protein: CASSLVGSEQYF

J gene: TRBJ2-5
V gene: TRBV7-9
D gene: TRBD1
clone size: NA
CDR3 DNA: TGTGCCAGCAGCTTATCGACAGGGTACCAAGAGACCCAGTACTTC
CDR3 protein: CASSLSTGYQETQYF

J gene: TRBJ2-5
V gene: TRBV6-5
D gene: NA
clone size: NA
CDR3 DNA: TGTGCCAGCAGACGCTTGGTGACCAGGTTGGACCAAGAGACCCAGTACTTC
CDR3 protein: CASRRLVTRLDQETQYF

J gene: TRBJ2-3
V gene: TRBV6-2/TRBV6-3
D gene: NA
clone size: NA
CDR3 DNA: TGTGCCAGCAGTTACTCGAGAGATACGCAGTATTTT
CDR3 protein: CASSYSRDTQYF

J gene: TRBJ1-1
V gene: TRBV7-2
D gene: TRBD1
clone size: NA
CDR3 DNA: TGTGCCAGCAGCCTTAACAGGGGAGGTTGGACTGAAGCTTTCTTT
CDR3 protein: CASSLNRGGWTEAFF

J gene: TRBJ2-2
V gene: TRBV6-5
D gene: TRBD2
clone size: NA
CDR3 DNA: TGTGCCAGCAGGGTGACTAGCGGGACCGGGGAGCTGTTTTTT
CDR3 protein: CASRVTSGTGELFF

J gene: TRBJ2-7
V gene: TRBV6-2/TRBV6-3
D gene: NA
clone size: NA
CDR3 DNA: TGTGCCAGCAGTTACGCGGACTATTGGGCGGCCTACGAGCAGTACTTC
CDR3 protein: CASSYADYWAAYEQYF

J gene: TRBJ2-7
V gene: TRBV5-4
D gene: TRBD1
clone size: NA
CDR3 DNA: TGTGCCAGCAGCCCCCCGGGACAGCTGCCTGGCGAGCAGTACTTC
CDR3 protein: CASSPPGQLPGEQYF

J gene: TRBJ2-1
V gene: TRBV29-1
D gene: NA
clone size: few
CDR3 DNA: TGCAGCGTTGAGGTAGGCTACAATGAGCAGTTCTTC
CDR3 protein: CSVEVGYNEQFF

J gene: TRBJ2-7
V gene: TRBV12-3/TRBV12-4
D gene: NA
clone size: NA
CDR3 DNA: TGTGCCAGCAGTGGGATGGGGGACTACGAGCAGTACTTC
CDR3 protein: CASSGMGDYEQYF

J gene: TRBJ2-7
V gene: TRBV30
D gene: TRBD1
clone size: once
CDR3 DNA: TGTGCCTGGAGTCCCGGGACAGCATCCTACGAGCAGTACTTC
CDR3 protein: CAWSPGTASYEQYF

J gene: TRBJ2-7
V gene: TRBV18
D gene: NA
clone size: NA
CDR3 DNA: TGTGCCAGCTCGGCCGGGGGGCACTACGAGCAGTACTTC
CDR3 protein: CASSAGGHYEQYF

J gene: TRBJ1-4
V gene: TRBV6-1
D gene: NA
clone size: NA
CDR3 DNA: TGTGCCAGCAGTGAAGCGCTTCCGGGGCGCAACACGATGAGTGAAAAACTGTTTTTT
CDR3 protein: CASSEALPGRNTMSEKLFF

J gene: TRBJ2-1
V gene: TRBV5-5
D gene: TRBD2
clone size: NA
CDR3 DNA: TGTGCCAGCAGCTTGGGCGGGGGCTACAATGAGCAGTTCTTC
CDR3 protein: CASSLGGGYNEQFF

J gene: TRBJ1-6
V gene: TRBV13
D gene: TRBD1
clone size: NA
CDR3 DNA: TGTGCCAGCAGCCGGCGCGGGACAGGGGATTTTGAGGCCCTCCACTTT
CDR3 protein: CASSRRGTGDFEALHF

J gene: TRBJ2-2
V gene: TRBV5-1
D gene: NA
clone size: NA
CDR3 DNA: TGCGCCAGCAGCTTGGCCGAGAACACCGGGGAGCTGTTTTTT
CDR3 protein: CASSLAENTGELFF

J gene: TRBJ2-1
V gene: TRBV27
D gene: NA
clone size: NA
CDR3 DNA: TGTGCCAGCAGTTTCGCATACTCAATCTACAATGAGCAGTTCTTC
CDR3 protein: CASSFAYSIYNEQFF

J gene: TRBJ2-7
V gene: TRBV7-9
D gene: NA
clone size: NA
CDR3 DNA: TGTGCCAGCAGCTTAGGTATGGTCAACCACTACGAGCAGTACTTC
CDR3 protein: CASSLGMVNHYEQYF

J gene: TRBJ2-1
V gene: TRBV5-6
D gene: NA
clone size: NA
CDR3 DNA: TGTGCCAGCAGCCCGCGGCCGAGGGCTAGCCTCGGTGAGCAGTTCTTC
CDR3 protein: CASSPRPRASLGEQFF

J gene: TRBJ1-1
V gene: TRBV6-1
D gene: TRBD1
clone size: NA
CDR3 DNA: TGTGCCAGCAAAAGAGACAGGGGGTGGGACACTGAAGCTTTCTTT
CDR3 protein: CASKRDRGWDTEAFF

J gene: TRBJ2-1
V gene: TRBV29-1
D gene: NA
clone size: NA
CDR3 DNA: TGCAGCGTTGAACCCCAAGCGAGTAATGAGCAGTTCTTC
CDR3 protein: CSVEPQASNEQFF

J gene: TRBJ2-5
V gene: TRBV5-4
D gene: NA
clone size: NA
CDR3 DNA: TGTGCCAGCAGCTTGGAAAAGAGGGCGGTCACAGGCTCCTTCCCCCAGTACTTC
CDR3 protein: CASSLEKRAVTGSFPQYF

J gene: TRBJ2-3
V gene: TRBV7-2
D gene: NA
clone size: NA
CDR3 DNA: TGTGCCAGCAGCTTAGAGCGGGTGAGGGCAGATACGCAGTATTTT
CDR3 protein: CASSLERVRADTQYF

J gene: TRBJ1-3
V gene: TRBV6-5
D gene: NA
clone size: few
CDR3 DNA: TGTGCCAGCAGTTCCGTAAGCTCTGGAAACACCATATATTTT
CDR3 protein: CASSSVSSGNTIYF

J gene: TRBJ2-7
V gene: TRBV5-5
D gene: TRBD2
clone size: NA
CDR3 DNA: TGTGCCAGCAGATTTGAGCGGGGGTCCTACGAGCAGTACTTC
CDR3 protein: CASRFERGSYEQYF

J gene: TRBJ1-1
V gene: TRBV12-3/TRBV12-4
D gene: NA
clone size: NA
CDR3 DNA: TGTGCCAGCCTCAGGGCCGCCCTTAACACTGAAGCTTTCTTT
CDR3 protein: CASLRAALNTEAFF

J gene: TRBJ2-2
V gene: TRBV27
D gene: TRBD2
clone size: NA
CDR3 DNA: TGTGCCAGCAGTCCCACCTCGGGACTACCGCACACCGGGGAGCTGTTTTTT
CDR3 protein: CASSPTSGLPHTGELFF

J gene: TRBJ2-3
V gene: TRBV19
D gene: NA
clone size: NA
CDR3 DNA: TGTGCCAGTAGTCCCCCCCTGGGGGGCAGAGATACGCAGTATTTT
CDR3 protein: CASSPPLGGRDTQYF

J gene: TRBJ1-6
V gene: TRBV28
D gene: TRBD1
clone size: once
CDR3 DNA: TGTGCCAGCAGCCCCCTACAGGGGGCAAATTCACCCCTCCACTTT
CDR3 protein: CASSPLQGANSPLHF